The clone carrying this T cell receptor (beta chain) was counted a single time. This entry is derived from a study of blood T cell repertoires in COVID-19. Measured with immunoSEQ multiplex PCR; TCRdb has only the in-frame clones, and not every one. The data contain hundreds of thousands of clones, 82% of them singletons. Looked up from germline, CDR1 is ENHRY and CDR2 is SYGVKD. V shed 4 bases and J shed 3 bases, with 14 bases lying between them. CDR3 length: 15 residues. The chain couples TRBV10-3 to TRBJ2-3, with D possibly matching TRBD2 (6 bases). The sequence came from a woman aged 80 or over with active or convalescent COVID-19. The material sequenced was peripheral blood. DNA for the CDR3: TGTGCCATCAGTGCGGGGGTAATGAGAACAGATACGCAGTATTTT. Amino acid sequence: CAISAGVMRTDTQYF.